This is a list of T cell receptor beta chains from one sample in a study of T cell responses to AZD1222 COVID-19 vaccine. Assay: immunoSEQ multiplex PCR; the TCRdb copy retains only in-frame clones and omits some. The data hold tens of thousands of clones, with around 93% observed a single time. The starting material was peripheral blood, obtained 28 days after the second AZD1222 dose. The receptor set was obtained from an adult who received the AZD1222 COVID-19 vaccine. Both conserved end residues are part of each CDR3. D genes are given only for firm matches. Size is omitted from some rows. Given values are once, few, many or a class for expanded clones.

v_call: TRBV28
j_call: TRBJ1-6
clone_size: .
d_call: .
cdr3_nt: .
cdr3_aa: CASSSGRAGNSPLHF

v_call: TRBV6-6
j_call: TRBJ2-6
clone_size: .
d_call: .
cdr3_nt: TGTGCCAGCAGTTACGGTACTAGTTCTGGGGCCAACGTCCTGACTTTC
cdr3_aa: CASSYGTSSGANVLTF

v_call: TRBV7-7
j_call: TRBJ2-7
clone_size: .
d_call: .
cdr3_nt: TGTGCCAGCAGCTTAGCGTCAGGGAACGAGCAGTACTTC
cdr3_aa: CASSLASGNEQYF

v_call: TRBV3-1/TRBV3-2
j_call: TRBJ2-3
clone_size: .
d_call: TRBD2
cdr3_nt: TGTGCCAGCAGCCAAGATACGGGGGGAGTCGGCACAGATACGCAGTATTTT
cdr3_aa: CASSQDTGGVGTDTQYF

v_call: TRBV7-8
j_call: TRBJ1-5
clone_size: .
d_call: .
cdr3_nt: TGTGCCAGCAGCTTAGAGGGCGGCGGGCGGCAGCCCCAGCATTTT
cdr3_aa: CASSLEGGGRQPQHF

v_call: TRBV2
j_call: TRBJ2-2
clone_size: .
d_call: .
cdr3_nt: TGTGCCAGCGTTACGAGCGGCACCGGGGAGCTGTTTTTT
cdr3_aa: CASVTSGTGELFF

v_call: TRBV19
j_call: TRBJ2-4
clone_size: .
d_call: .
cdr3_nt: TGTGCCAGTAGTGCCCCAGCGGCAGGGACGTCCGGCATTCAGTACTTC
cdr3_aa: CASSAPAAGTSGIQYF

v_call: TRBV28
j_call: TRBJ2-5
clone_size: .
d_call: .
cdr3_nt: TGTGCCAGCAGTACCGATTGGCCAGAAGAGACCCAGTACTTC
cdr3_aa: CASSTDWPEETQYF

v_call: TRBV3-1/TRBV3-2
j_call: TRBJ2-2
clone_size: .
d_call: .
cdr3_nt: TGTGCCAGCAGCCAAGGGATCCCGCCCGGGGAGCTGTTTTTT
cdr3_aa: CASSQGIPPGELFF

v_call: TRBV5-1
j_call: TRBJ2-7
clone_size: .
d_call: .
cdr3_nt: TGCGCCAGCAGCTTGGATCCCGCTTCCTACGAGCAGTACTTC
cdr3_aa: CASSLDPASYEQYF

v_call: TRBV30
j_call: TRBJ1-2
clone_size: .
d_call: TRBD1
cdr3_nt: TGTGCCTGGAGTCCCAAACAGGGGGCTTACCGAGGCTACACCTTC
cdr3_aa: CAWSPKQGAYRGYTF

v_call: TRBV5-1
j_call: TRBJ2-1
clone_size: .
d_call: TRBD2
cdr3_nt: TGCGCCAGCAGGATCCTAGCGGGACAGTCCTACAATGAGCAGTTCTTC
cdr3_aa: CASRILAGQSYNEQFF

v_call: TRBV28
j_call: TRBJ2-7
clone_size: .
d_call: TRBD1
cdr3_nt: TGTGCCAGCAGTAGACCCCGGGACAGGGTTACGGAGCAGTACTTC
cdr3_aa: CASSRPRDRVTEQYF

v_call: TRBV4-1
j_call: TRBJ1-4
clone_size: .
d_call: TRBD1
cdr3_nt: TGCGCCAGCAGCCAGTTGGGACAGGATGAAAAACTGTTTTTT
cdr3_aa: CASSQLGQDEKLFF

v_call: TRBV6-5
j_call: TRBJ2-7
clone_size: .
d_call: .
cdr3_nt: TGTGCCAGCAGCCCCTTGTCTCCAGCCTACGAGCAGTACTTC
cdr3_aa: CASSPLSPAYEQYF

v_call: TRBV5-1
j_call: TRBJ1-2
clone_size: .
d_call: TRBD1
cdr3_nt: TGCGCCAGCAGCTTGGCCGGGGACAGTGCCCGCGGCTACACCTTC
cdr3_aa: CASSLAGDSARGYTF

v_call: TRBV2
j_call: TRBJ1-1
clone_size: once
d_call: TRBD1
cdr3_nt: TGTGCCACACGGATGAGCCGGGCGGGACAGGGGGCCACTGAAGCTTTCTTT
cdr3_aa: CATRMSRAGQGATEAFF